The clone carrying this TCR beta chain was seen more than once but under ten times. The sample is drawn from a study of blood T cells in healthy people across ages. Per the germline V gene, CDR1 is SGHRS and CDR2 is YFSETQ. The V and J ends lost 1 base and 9 bases respectively, with 8 bases between them. This CDR3 comprises 11 residues. For the second PCR, which ran for about 7 to 12 cycles, a sample-barcoded 5' primer and a J-beta primer mix were used. One entry per CDR3 protein, called by TCRdb with MiXCR from the 5' RACE reads. Seen here are 750,000 to 950,000 distinct CDR3 sequences, about 26% observed once, and the top ten hold 2.5% to 3.5%. The same sample was also used in a study of T cells of mothers and their children.

Sequencing was carried out using blood. The clonotype was recovered from a boy aged 5-17 years in good health. The V call is TRBV5-1, the J call TRBJ2-7; D gene ambiguous. In DNA form, the CDR3 reads TGCGCCAGCAGCTTGTTCAACGGGCAGTACTTC. Protein sequence: CASSLFNGQYF.